This T cell receptor (beta chain) was sequenced in a study of T cell changes during pregnancy in multiple sclerosis. This CDR3 is built from 15 residues. V gave up 1 base and J gave up 1 base; unmatched junction bases: 2. CDR1 is SGHRS, CDR2 YFSETQ, per germline. Produced via immunoSEQ multiplex PCR; TCRdb's table is partial and in-frame only. This sample yields tens of thousands of clones, of which roughly nine tenths are seen a single time; around 0.21% belongs to the top ten. The material was CD4+ T cells from peripheral blood mononuclear cells, obtained before pregnancy. The receptor comes from a female donor with multiple sclerosis, enrolled in a pregnancy study. This chain links TRBV5-1 with TRBJ2-3, with 8 nucleotides matching TRBD2. CDR3 DNA sequence: TGCGCCAGCAGCTTGAGGCGGGGGGGCACAGATACGCAGTATTTT. Protein sequence: CASSLRRGGTDTQYF.